This T cell receptor beta chain is from a study of blood T cell repertoires in COVID-19. Whole-study context: COVID-19 samples collected from the United States, Italy and Spain covered acute and convalescent phases. In each case, the material was cDNA or gDNA derived from T cells, B-cell-depleted T cells, or PBMCs.

V was clipped by 4 bases and J by 7 bases, with 16 bases between them. CDR3 length: 15 residues. The germline CDR1 and CDR2 sequences are SEHNR and FQNEAQ (reference sequence). Enrolment of Seattle patients took place during active infection, and they were followed longitudinally. The assay was immunoSEQ multiplex PCR, and TCRdb's table has in-frame clones only and misses some. The table lists hundreds of thousands of clones, 75% to 85% of them singletons. The sequence was obtained from a woman older than 75 with COVID-19, enrolled during active disease. Sequenced material: peripheral blood. The gene calls are TRBV7-9 and TRBJ1-4; a weak D match, TRBD1 (5 bases). CDR3 protein: CASSYGGAGVEKLFF. The CDR3 DNA reads TGTGCCAGCAGCTACGGCGGGGCCGGGGTTGAAAAACTGTTTTTT.